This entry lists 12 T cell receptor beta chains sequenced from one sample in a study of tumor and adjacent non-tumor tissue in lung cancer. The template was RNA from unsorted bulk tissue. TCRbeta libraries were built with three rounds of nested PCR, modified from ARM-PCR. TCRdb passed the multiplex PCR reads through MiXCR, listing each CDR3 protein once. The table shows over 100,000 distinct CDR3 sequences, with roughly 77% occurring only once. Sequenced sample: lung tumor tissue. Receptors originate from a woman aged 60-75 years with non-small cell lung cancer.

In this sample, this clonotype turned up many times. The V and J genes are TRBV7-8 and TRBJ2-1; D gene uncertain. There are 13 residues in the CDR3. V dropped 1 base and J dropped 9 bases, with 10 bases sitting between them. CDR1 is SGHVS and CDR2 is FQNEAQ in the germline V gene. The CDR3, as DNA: TGTGCCAGCAGCTTAGGTCCAGTCCGTGAGCAGTTCTTC. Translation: CASSLGPVREQFF.

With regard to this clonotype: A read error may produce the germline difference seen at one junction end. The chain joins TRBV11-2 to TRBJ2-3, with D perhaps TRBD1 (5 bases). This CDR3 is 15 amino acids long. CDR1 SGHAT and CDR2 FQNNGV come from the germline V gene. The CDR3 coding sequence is TGTGCAAGCAGGGCCACCCGGACGGCCACAGATACGCAGTATTTT. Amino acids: CASRATRTATDTQYF.

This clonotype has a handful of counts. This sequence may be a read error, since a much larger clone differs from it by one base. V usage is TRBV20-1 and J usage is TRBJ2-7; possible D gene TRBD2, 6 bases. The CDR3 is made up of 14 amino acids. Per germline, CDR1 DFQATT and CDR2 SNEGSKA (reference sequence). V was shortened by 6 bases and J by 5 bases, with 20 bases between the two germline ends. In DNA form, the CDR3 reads TGCAGTGCATCCCTAACGGGAGTAAGAAACGAGCAGTACTTC. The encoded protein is CSASLTGVRNEQYF.

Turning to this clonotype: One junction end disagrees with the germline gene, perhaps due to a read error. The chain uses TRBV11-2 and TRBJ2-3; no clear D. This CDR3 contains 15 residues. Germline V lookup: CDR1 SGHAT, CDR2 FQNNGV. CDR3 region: CASSAAVTATDTEYF. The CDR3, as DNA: TGTGCCAGCAGCGCCGCCGTGACGGCCACAGATACGGAGTATTTT.

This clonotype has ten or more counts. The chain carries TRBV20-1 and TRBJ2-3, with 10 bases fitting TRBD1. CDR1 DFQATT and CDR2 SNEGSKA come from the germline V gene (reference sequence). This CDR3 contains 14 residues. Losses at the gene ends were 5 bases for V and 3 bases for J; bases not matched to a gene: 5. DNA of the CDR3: TGCAGTGCTCCCCGACAGGGGGCTACAGATACGCAGTATTTT. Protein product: CSAPRQGATDTQYF.

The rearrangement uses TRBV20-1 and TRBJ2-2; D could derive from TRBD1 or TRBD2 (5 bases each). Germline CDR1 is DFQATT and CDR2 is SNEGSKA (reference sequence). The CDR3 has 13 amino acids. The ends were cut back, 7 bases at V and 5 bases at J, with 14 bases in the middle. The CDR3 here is CSGRYGGTGELFF. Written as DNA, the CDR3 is TGCAGTGGAAGATATGGGGGTACCGGGGAGCTGTTTTTT.

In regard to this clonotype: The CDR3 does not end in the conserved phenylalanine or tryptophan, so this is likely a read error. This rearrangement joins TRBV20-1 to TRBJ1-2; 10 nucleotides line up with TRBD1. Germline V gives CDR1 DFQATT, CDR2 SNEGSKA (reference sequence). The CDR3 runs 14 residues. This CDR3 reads CISLPGQGGYGYTS. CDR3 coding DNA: TGCATTTCTCTACCTGGACAGGGGGGCTATGGCTACACCTCC.

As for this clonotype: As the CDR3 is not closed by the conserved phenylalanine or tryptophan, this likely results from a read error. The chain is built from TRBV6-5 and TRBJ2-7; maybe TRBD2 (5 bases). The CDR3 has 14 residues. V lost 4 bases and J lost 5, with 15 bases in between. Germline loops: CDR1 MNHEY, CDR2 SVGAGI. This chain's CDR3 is CASSFTGLADEQYL. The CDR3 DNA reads TGTGCCAGCAGTTTCACGGGATTAGCCGACGAGCAGTACTTA.

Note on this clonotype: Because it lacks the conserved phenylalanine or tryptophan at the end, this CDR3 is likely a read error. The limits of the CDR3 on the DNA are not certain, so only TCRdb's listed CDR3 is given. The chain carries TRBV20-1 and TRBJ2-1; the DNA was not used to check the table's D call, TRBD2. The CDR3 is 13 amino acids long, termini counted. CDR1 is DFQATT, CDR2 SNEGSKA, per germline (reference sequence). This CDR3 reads CSAGLAGRNEQFI.

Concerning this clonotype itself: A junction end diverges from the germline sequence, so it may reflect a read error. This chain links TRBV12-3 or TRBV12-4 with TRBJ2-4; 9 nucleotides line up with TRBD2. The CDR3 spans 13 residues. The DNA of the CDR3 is TGTGCTAGCAGTGTTAGCGGGAGAAACTTTCAGTACTTC. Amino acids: CASSVSGRNFQYF.

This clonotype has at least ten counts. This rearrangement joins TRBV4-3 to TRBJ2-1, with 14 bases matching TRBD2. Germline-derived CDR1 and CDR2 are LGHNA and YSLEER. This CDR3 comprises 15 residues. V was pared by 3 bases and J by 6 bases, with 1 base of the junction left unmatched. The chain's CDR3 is CASSHGTSGGNEQFF. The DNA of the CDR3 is TGCGCCAGCAGCCACGGGACTAGCGGGGGCAATGAGCAGTTCTTC.

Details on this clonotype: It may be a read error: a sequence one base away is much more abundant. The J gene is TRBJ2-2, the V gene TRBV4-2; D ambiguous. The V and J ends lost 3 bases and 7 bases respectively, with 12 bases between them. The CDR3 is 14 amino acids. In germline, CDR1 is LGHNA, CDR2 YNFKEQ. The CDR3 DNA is TGTGCCAGCAGCCAGACCGGGTTCGACGGGGAGCTGTTTTTT. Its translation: CASSQTGFDGELFF.